Shown below are 5 T cell receptor beta chains from a single sample sequenced in a study of long-term antiretroviral therapy in people with HIV. Survey-level resolution applied to immunoSEQ assay v3.0. Assay: immunoSEQ multiplex PCR; the TCRdb copy retains only in-frame clones and omits some. The sample holds some 31,000 clones, 95% to 98% seen once. This sample comprised unsorted PBMCs, obtained 7.6 years after starting antiretroviral therapy. Source of these receptors: a man aged 25-45 years with HIV.

The V and J genes are TRBV5-1 and TRBJ1-1, with 10 bases that match TRBD1. Germline V gene data show CDR1 as SGHRS and CDR2 as YFSETQ. The J segment lost 4 bases and the V segment lost 4 bases, leaving 4 bases of the junction unmatched. This CDR3 is 14 amino acids long. The DNA for the CDR3 is TGCGCCAGCAGCCCGGGACAGGGGCTCACTGAAGCTTTCTTT. It specifies CASSPGQGLTEAFF. Drawing the rest from reference TRBV5-1 and TRBJ1-1, the complete variable domain is KAGVTQTPRYLIKTRGQQVTLSCSPISGHRSVSWYQQTPGQGLQFLFEYFSETQRNKGNFPGRFSGRQFSNSRSEMNVSTLELGDSALYLCASSPGQGLTEAFFGQGTRLTVV.

The J gene is TRBJ2-3, the V gene TRBV6-5; D is uncertain. Germline CDR1 MNHEY, CDR2 SVGAGI. This CDR3 comprises 12 residues. V was cut by 7 bases and J by 7 bases, with 12 bases left in between. CDR3 in DNA: TGTGCCAGCAATGGGGTGGGGAATACGCAGTATTTT. This gives the protein CASNGVGNTQYF.

The chain employs TRBV20-1 and TRBJ1-2; D gene unclear. V lost 0 bases to trimming and J lost 8 bases, with 7 bases between them. Germline V CDR1 and CDR2: DFQATT, SNEGSKA (reference sequence). The CDR3 consists of 11 residues. The CDR3 DNA reads as TGCAGTGCTAGAGATCCCAGGGGCTACACCTTC. It is translated as CSARDPRGYTF.

V usage is TRBV19 and J usage is TRBJ1-1; D may be TRBD1 (6 bases). Trimming stripped 7 bases from V and 6 bases from J, with 18 bases between. This CDR3 is built from 14 residues. The germline CDR1 and CDR2 sequences are LNHDA and SQIVND (reference sequence). This CDR3 reads CASTQAGVGAEAFF. Written as DNA, the CDR3 is TGTGCCAGTACCCAGGCAGGGGTCGGGGCTGAAGCTTTCTTT.

Only one count was recorded for this clone. The chain joins TRBV5-1 to TRBJ2-2; either TRBD1 or TRBD2 may fit D (5 bases each). The CDR3 is made up of 16 amino acids. The V and J ends lost 2 bases and 1 base respectively, with 12 bases between them. Looked up from germline, CDR1 is SGHRS and CDR2 is YFSETQ. The CDR3 protein is CASSFLGTLNTGELFF. CDR3 sequence (DNA): TGCGCCAGCAGCTTTTTAGGGACCCTGAACACCGGGGAGCTGTTTTTT.